These 10 T cell receptor beta chains were all obtained from the same sample, sequenced in a study of blood T cells in healthy people across ages. Using a J-beta primer mix together with a sample-barcoded 5' primer, a second PCR was run for roughly 6 to 12 cycles. MiXCR, run by TCRdb on the 5' RACE reads, gives a single entry per CDR3 protein. The data show 550,000 to 650,000 distinct CDR3 sequences, with about 25% seen just once and under 4.5% held by the top ten. This same sample was also taken into another study, of T cells of mothers and their children.

The sequenced material came from blood. Receptors originate from a boy between 2 and 10 years old in good health.

The J gene is TRBJ1-5, the V gene TRBV18; 9 nucleotides line up with TRBD1. The CDR3 runs to 14 residues. Per germline, CDR1 KGHSH and CDR2 LQKENI. Losses at the gene ends were 3 bases for V and 5 bases for J; bases not matched to a gene: 2. The CDR3 region has the DNA TGTGCCAGCTCACCGGGACAGGGATATCAGCCCCAGCATTTT. It is translated as CASSPGQGYQPQHF.

The chain has TRBV29-1 and TRBJ2-2, with D possibly being TRBD2 (5 bases). Germline loops: CDR1 SQVTM, CDR2 ANQGSEA. The CDR3 length is 12 residues. V lost 2 bases to trimming and J lost 7 bases, with 8 bases between them. The CDR3 loop is CSVERGSGELFF. The DNA of the CDR3 is TGCAGCGTTGAAAGAGGGAGCGGGGAGCTGTTTTTT.

On this clonotype: It may be a read error: a sequence one base away is much more abundant. The final CDR3 position lacks the conserved phenylalanine or tryptophan, pointing to a likely read error. The genes are TRBV5-1 and TRBJ2-5; D uncertain. The CDR3 has 13 residues. V was pared by 0 bases and J by 4 bases, with 7 bases between. Germline loops: CDR1 SGHRS, CDR2 YFSETQ. In DNA form, the CDR3 reads TGCGCCAGCAGCTTGGTCCCCTCAGAGACCCAGTACCTC. Translated, it gives CASSLVPSETQYL.

This clonotype has more than one count but fewer than ten. V usage is TRBV15 and J usage is TRBJ2-4; D may match TRBD1 or TRBD2 (5 bases each). V lost 6 bases and J 1 base, leaving 7 bases between the germline ends. The CDR3 length is 13 residues. CDR1 is LNHNV and CDR2 is YYDKDF in the germline V gene (reference sequence). Here the CDR3 DNA reads TGTGCCACCAGTGAGGGGGCCAAAAACATTCAGTACTTC. Its protein is CATSEGAKNIQYF.

The chain joins TRBV25-1 to TRBJ2-5, with D possibly being TRBD2 (6 bases). TRBJ2-1 matches the DNA end more closely, so the J call is doubtful. CDR3 length: 13 residues. Germline values: CDR1 MGHDK, CDR2 SYGVNS. Written as DNA, the CDR3 is TGTGCCAGCAGTGTTTCGGGAGCTCTTGAGCAGTTCTTC. It encodes CASSVSGALEQFF.

This clonotype was observed a few times. One end of the junction is discordant with germline, which a read error may explain. The chain joins TRBV11-1 to TRBJ2-1; 7 positions agree with TRBD2. Germline V lookup: CDR1 SGHAT, CDR2 FQDESV (reference sequence). There are 16 residues in the CDR3. The CDR3 region is CASSLVANAAGQRGSF. CDR3 DNA: TGTGCCAGCAGCTTAGTGGCGAACGCCGCTGGCCAGCGGGGTAGCTTC. Together with reference TRBV11-1 and TRBJ2-1, the CDR3 gives the full variable domain: EAEVAQSPRYKITEKSQAVAFWCDPISGHATLYWYRQILGQGPELLVQFQDESVVDDSQLPKDRFSAERLKGVDSTLKIQPAELGDSAMYLCASSLVANAAGQRGSFGPGTRLTVL.

V gene TRBV6-5 combines with J gene TRBJ2-2; possible D gene TRBD1, 6 bases. Trimming removed 2 bases from V and 7 bases from J, with 17 bases in between. CDR1 and CDR2 (germline): MNHEY, SVGAGI. The CDR3 length is 16 residues. The CDR3: CASSYGPPVDSGELFF. In nucleotides, the CDR3 is TGTGCCAGCAGTTACGGGCCCCCCGTGGACAGCGGGGAGCTGTTTTTT.

The J gene is TRBJ2-2, the V gene TRBV12-3 or TRBV12-4; no clear D gene. Deletions cut 2 bases from V and 4 bases from J, with 11 bases between. This CDR3 is 15 amino acids long. The DNA of the CDR3 is TGTGCCAGCAGTTTAAGATTGAGATCCACCGGGGAGCTGTTTTTT. Protein sequence: CASSLRLRSTGELFF.

The rearrangement links TRBV20-1 to TRBJ2-5, with TRBD1 matching over 7 bases. The assigned J gene may be wrong: the sequence end matches TRBJ2-7 better. Per germline, CDR1 DFQATT and CDR2 SNEGSKA (reference sequence). This CDR3 has 14 amino acids. CDR3 residues: CSASGTDNAYEQYF. The CDR3 region has the DNA TGCAGCGCATCCGGGACAGATAATGCCTACGAGCAGTACTTC.

The chain carries TRBV20-1 and TRBJ1-2; a possible D gene is TRBD1 (5 bases). Germline V gives CDR1 DFQATT, CDR2 SNEGSKA (reference sequence). Trimming removed 3 bases at V and 3 bases at J, with 11 bases between. The CDR3 loop spans 13 amino acids. Here the CDR3 reads CSARRGVDYGYTF. CDR3 coding DNA: TGCAGTGCTAGGCGGGGGGTGGACTATGGCTACACCTTC.